The clone carrying this T cell receptor beta chain was detected only a few times. This sample is drawn from a study of early T cells in non-severe SARS-CoV-2 infection. Study at large: It was bulk RNA from unsorted whole blood that was sequenced, and the chains were unpaired.

cDNA molecules, individually, were tagged with unique molecular identifiers. TCRdb reprocessed the 5' RACE reads with MiXCR, giving one entry per CDR3 protein. The sample includes 30,000 to 40,000 distinct CDR3 sequences, around 6.9% of them seen just once. The CDR3 is made up of 19 amino acids. The germline CDR1 and CDR2 sequences are KGHSH and LQKENI. V dropped 1 base and J dropped 0 bases, with 19 bases sitting between them. The chain uses TRBV18 and TRBJ2-4; D possibly corresponds to TRBD1 (7 bases). This receptor was taken from an adult who was a healthcare worker with PCR-confirmed SARS-CoV-2 infection or an uninfected control (not recorded which). Sequencing was performed on whole blood, taken at baseline. CDR3: CASSPRLEGAGVAKNIQYF. The DNA of the CDR3 is TGTGCCAGCTCACCACGACTAGAGGGGGCCGGTGTAGCCAAAAACATTCAGTACTTC.